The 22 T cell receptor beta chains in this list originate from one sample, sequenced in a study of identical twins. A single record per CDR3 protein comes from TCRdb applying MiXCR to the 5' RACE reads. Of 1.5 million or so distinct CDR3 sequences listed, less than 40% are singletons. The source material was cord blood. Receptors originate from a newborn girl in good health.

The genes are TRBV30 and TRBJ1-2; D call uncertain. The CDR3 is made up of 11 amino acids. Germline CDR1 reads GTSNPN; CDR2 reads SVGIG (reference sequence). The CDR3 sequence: CMEEANYGYTF. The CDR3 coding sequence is TGTATGGAAGAAGCTAACTATGGCTACACCTTC.

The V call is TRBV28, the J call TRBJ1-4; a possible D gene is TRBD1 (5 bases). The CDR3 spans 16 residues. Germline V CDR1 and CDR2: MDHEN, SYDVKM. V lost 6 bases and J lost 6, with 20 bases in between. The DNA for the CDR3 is TGTGCCAGCAGCTACTCGGGGAGGGCCAGGGATGAAAAACTGTTTTTT. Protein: CASSYSGRARDEKLFF.

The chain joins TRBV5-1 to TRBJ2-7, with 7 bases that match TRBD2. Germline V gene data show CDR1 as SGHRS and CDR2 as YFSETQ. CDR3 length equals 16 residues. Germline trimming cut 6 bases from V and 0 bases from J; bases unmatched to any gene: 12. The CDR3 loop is CASKPGRAIPSYEQYF. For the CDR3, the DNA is TGCGCCAGCAAGCCGGGGAGGGCCATCCCCTCCTACGAGCAGTACTTC.

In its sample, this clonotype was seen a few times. The CDR3: CSAQTGANQPQHF. The CDR3, as DNA: TGCAGTGCTCAGACAGGGGCCAATCAGCCCCAGCATTTT. This chain connects TRBV20-1 to TRBJ1-5; 8 bases align to TRBD1. Germline V gene data show CDR1 as DFQATT and CDR2 as SNEGSKA (reference sequence). After removal of 5 bases from V and 3 bases from J, the junction contained 3 bases not matched to a gene. This CDR3 has 13 amino acids.

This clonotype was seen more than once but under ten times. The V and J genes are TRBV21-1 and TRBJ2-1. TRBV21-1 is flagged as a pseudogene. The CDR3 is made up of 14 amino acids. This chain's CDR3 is CASRDGSSYNEQFF. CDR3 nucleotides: TGTGCCAGCAGGGACGGGAGCTCCTACAATGAGCAGTTCTTC.

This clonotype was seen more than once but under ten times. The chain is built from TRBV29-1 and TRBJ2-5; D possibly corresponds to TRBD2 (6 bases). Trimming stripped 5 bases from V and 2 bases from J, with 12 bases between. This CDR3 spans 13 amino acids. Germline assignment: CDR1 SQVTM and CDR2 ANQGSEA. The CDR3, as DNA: TGCAGCGTTCGGGATAGCGGACAAGAGACCCAGTACTTC. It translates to CSVRDSGQETQYF. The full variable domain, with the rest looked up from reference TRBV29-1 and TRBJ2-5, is SAVISQKPSRDICQRGTSLTIQCQVDSQVTMMFWYRQQPGQSLTLIATANQGSEATYESGFVIDKFPISRPNLTFSTLTVSNMSPEDSSIYLCSVRDSGQETQYFGPGTRLLVL.

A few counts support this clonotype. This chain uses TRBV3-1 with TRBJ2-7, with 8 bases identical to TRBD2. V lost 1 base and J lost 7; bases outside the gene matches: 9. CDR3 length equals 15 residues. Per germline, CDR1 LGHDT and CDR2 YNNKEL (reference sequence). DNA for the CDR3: TGTGCCAGCAGCCAAGCGCGGGAGGCCTACAATGAGCAGTACTTC. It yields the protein CASSQAREAYNEQYF.

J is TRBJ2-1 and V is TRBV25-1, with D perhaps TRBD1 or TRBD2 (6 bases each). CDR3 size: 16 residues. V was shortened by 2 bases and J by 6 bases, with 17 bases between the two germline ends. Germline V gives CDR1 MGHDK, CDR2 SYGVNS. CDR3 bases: TGTGCCAGCAGTGAAAGGGGGGCCCGGATATTCAATGAGCAGTTCTTC. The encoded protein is CASSERGARIFNEQFF.

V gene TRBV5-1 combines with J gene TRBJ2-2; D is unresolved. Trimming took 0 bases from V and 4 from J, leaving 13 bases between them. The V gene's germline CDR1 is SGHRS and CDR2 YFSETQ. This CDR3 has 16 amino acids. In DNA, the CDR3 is TGCGCCAGCAGCTTGGTCGTCCAGGTTTCCACCGGGGAGCTGTTTTTT. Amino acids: CASSLVVQVSTGELFF.

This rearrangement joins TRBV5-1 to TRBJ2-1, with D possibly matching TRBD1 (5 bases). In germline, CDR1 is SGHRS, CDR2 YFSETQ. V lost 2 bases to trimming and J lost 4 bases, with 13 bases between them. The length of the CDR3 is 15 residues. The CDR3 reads CASSFRGELYNEQFF. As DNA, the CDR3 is TGCGCCAGCAGCTTTAGGGGTGAGCTTTACAATGAGCAGTTCTTC. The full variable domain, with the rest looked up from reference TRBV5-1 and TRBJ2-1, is KAGVTQTPRYLIKTRGQQVTLSCSPISGHRSVSWYQQTPGQGLQFLFEYFSETQRNKGNFPGRFSGRQFSNSRSEMNVSTLELGDSALYLCASSFRGELYNEQFFGPGTRLTVL.

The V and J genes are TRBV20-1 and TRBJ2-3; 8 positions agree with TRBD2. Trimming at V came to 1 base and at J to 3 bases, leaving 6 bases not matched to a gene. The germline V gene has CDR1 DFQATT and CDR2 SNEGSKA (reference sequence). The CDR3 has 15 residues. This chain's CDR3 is CSARVVAGMTDTQYF. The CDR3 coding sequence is TGCAGTGCTAGAGTAGTAGCGGGGATGACAGATACGCAGTATTTT.

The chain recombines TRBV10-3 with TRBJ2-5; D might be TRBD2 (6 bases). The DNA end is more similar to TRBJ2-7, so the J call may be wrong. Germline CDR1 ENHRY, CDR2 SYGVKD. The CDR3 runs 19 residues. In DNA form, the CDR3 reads TGTGCCATCAGTGAGTCGGTCTTTCGCGCTCCAGGCGCCGGGGGCGAGCAGTACTTC. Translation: CAISESVFRAPGAGGEQYF.

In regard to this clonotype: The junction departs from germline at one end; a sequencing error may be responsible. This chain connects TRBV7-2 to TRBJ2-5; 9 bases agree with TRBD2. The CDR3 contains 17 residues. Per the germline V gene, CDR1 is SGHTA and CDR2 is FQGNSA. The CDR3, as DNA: TGTGCCGGCAGCTTATCGGGACTAGCCAAAGTAGGAGAGACCCAGTACTTC. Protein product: CAGSLSGLAKVGETQYF.

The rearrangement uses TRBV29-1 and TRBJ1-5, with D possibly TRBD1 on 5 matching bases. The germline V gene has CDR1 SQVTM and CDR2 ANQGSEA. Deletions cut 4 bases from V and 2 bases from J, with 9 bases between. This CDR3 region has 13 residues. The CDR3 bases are TGCAGCGTTGCGGGGGACCGCAATCAGCCCCAGCATTTT. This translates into CSVAGDRNQPQHF.

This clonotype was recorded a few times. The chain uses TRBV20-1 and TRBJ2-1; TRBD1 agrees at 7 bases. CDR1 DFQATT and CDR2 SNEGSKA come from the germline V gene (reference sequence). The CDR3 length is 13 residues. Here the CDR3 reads CSVRKTGYREQFF. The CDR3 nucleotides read TGCAGCGTTCGGAAGACAGGGTACAGGGAGCAGTTCTTC.

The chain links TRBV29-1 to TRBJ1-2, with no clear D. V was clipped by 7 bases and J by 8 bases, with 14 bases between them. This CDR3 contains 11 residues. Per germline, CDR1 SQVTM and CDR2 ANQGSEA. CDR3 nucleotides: TGCAGCGCTGGCCCTGGGGTCGGCTACACCTTC. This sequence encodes CSAGPGVGYTF. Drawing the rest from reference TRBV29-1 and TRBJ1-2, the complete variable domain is SAVISQKPSRDICQRGTSLTIQCQVDSQVTMMFWYRQQPGQSLTLIATANQGSEATYESGFVIDKFPISRPNLTFSTLTVSNMSPEDSSIYLCSAGPGVGYTFGSGTRLTVV.

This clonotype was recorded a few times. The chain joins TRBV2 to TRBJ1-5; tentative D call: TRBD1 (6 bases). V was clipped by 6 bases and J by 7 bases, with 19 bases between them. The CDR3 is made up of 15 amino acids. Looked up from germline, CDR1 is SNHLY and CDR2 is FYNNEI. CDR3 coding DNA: TGTGCCAGCAGCGGCGAAACAGGGATGGACCAGCCCCAGCATTTT. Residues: CASSGETGMDQPQHF.

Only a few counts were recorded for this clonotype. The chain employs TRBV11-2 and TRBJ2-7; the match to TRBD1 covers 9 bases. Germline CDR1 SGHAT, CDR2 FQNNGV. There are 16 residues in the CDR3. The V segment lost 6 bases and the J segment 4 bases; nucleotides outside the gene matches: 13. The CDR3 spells CASSFTGTGTWYEQYF. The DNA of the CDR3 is TGTGCCAGCAGTTTCACCGGGACAGGGACATGGTACGAGCAGTACTTC.

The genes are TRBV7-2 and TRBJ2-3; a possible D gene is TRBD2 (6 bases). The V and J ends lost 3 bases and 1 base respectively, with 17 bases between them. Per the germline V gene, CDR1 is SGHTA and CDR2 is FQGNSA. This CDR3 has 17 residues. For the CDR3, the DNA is TGTGCCAGCAGCTTCCGACCCTTAGGCGGGGGCACAGATACGCAGTATTTT. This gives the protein CASSFRPLGGGTDTQYF.

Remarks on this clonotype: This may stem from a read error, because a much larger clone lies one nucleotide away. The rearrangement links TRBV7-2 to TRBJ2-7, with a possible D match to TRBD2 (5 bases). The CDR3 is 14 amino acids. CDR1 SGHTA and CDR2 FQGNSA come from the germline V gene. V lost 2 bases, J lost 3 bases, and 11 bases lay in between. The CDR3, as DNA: TGTGCCAGCAGCTTAAATCGGGATATCTACGAGCAGTACTTC. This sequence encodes CASSLNRDIYEQYF.

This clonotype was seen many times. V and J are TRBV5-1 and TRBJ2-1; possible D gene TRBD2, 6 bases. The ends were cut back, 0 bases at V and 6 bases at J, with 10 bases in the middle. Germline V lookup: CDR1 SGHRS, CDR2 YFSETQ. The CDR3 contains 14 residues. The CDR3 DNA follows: TGCGCCAGCAGCTTGGGAAGTAGCGGCAATGAGCAGTTCTTC. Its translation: CASSLGSSGNEQFF.

The CDR3 protein is CASSDRASGSYEQYF. The CDR3 DNA follows: TGTGCCAGCAGCGACAGGGCTAGCGGCTCCTACGAGCAGTACTTC. The V and J genes are TRBV11-2 and TRBJ2-7; possibly TRBD1 or TRBD2 for D (7 bases each). This CDR3 has 15 residues. CDR1 is SGHAT and CDR2 is FQNNGV in the germline V gene. V dropped 5 bases and J dropped 0 bases, with 14 bases sitting between them. The whole variable domain, remainder taken from reference TRBV11-2 and TRBJ2-7, is EAGVAQSPRYKIIEKRQSVAFWCNPISGHATLYWYQQILGQGPKLLIQFQNNGVVDDSQLPKDRFSAERLKGVDSTLKIQPAKLEDSAVYLCASSDRASGSYEQYFGPGTRLTVT.